Reported below is one TCR beta chain. What it binds is unknown. This donor's CMV serostatus is unrecorded. This specimen belongs to a study of cytomegalovirus exposure and HLA in healthy donors. The study's findings and limits: Fewer N-insertions than the roughly 700-donor mean were reportedly shown by an Asian-associated ancestry cluster in a later analysis. Confirmation in vitro established that a few CMV-associated chains were specific for CMV antigens. Previous analysis showed most TCR beta V segments were productive about 87% or about 30% of the time.

PCR used 60 Vbeta primers and 13 Jbeta primers. Here immunoSEQ multiplex PCR was the method, and the copy in TCRdb shows in-frame clones only, minus some. The sample table sets out approximately 38,000 clones. The CDR3 loop spans 13 amino acids. CDR1 is SGHKS, CDR2 YYEKEE, per germline (reference sequence). Germline trimming cut 4 bases from V and 2 bases from J; bases unmatched to any gene: 3. This receptor was obtained from a human donor in good health. Sequenced material: PBMCs. The rearrangement uses TRBV5-5 and TRBJ2-7; 7 positions agree with TRBD1. As DNA, the CDR3 is TGTGCCAGCAGCAGGGGGCCTCCCTACGAGCAGTACTTC. Protein: CASSRGPPYEQYF.